What follows are 32 T cell receptor beta chains derived from one specimen sequenced in a study of blood T cell repertoires in COVID-19. Assay: immunoSEQ multiplex PCR; the TCRdb copy retains only in-frame clones and omits some. The sample includes approximately 280,000 clones, 90% seen only once; the top ten take roughly 7.3%. Sequencing input: peripheral blood. Every receptor here comes from a woman younger than 45 with COVID-19, enrolled during active disease.

The J gene is TRBJ1-1, the V gene TRBV28, with D perhaps matching TRBD1 (5 bases). Trimming removed 7 bases at V and 4 bases at J, with 16 bases between. Germline CDR1 reads MDHEN; CDR2 reads SYDVKM. The CDR3 length is 14 residues. CDR3 sequence: CASTLGQASTEAFF. The CDR3 coding sequence is TGTGCCAGCACCTTGGGGCAGGCTTCCACTGAAGCTTTCTTT.

The chain recombines TRBV11-3 with TRBJ1-5, with TRBD1 as a possible D gene (6 bases). This CDR3 has 16 amino acids. The V end was cut by 4 bases, the J end by 3 bases, with 16 bases between. From germline, CDR1 is SGHNT and CDR2 YENEEA. The DNA of the CDR3 is TGTGCCAGCAGCTCCCGGGGGGGGCAGCTCAATCAGCCCCAGCATTTT. Translated, it gives CASSSRGGQLNQPQHF.

The chain joins TRBV5-1 to TRBJ2-7; 9 bases fit TRBD1. Germline V gene data show CDR1 as SGHRS and CDR2 as YFSETQ. This CDR3 is 17 amino acids long. V gave up 0 bases and J gave up 3 bases; unmatched junction bases: 10. In DNA form, the CDR3 reads TGCGCCAGCAGCTTGGTAGGGAGGGGACAGGGCAACTACGAGCAGTACTTC. Protein: CASSLVGRGQGNYEQYF.

This clone was detected only a few times. This sequence joins TRBV7-3 and TRBJ2-1; 8 nucleotides agree with TRBD2. Looked up from germline, CDR1 is SGHTA and CDR2 is FQGTGA. The J segment lost 3 bases and the V segment lost 5 bases, leaving 12 bases of the junction unmatched. CDR3 length: 17 residues. This CDR3 reads CASSGNPGLVIYNEQFF. CDR3 nucleotide sequence: TGTGCCAGCAGCGGAAATCCGGGACTAGTGATCTACAATGAGCAGTTCTTC.

This clone has only one observation. This sequence joins TRBV10-2 and TRBJ1-6; 7 bases are a match to TRBD1. Germline V gene data show CDR1 as WSHSY and CDR2 as SAAADI. This CDR3 region has 16 residues. Germline trimming cut 6 bases from V and 4 bases from J; bases unmatched to any gene: 9. The CDR3 here is CASRDVEQGYNSPLHF. The CDR3 DNA is TGCGCCAGCAGGGACGTGGAACAGGGGTATAATTCACCCCTCCACTTT.

V and J are TRBV30 and TRBJ1-4; D not certain. With 2 bases removed from V and 5 bases from J, the gap between germline ends came to 15 bases. Looked up from germline, CDR1 is GTSNPN and CDR2 is SVGIG (reference sequence). The CDR3 is made up of 15 amino acids. The CDR3 nucleotides are TGTGCCTGGAGTCCGCACGGGAGAGTGAATGAAAAACTGTTTTTT. Protein product: CAWSPHGRVNEKLFF.

The J gene is TRBJ1-6, the V gene TRBV5-1; weak D call: TRBD1 (5 bases). Trimming removed 4 bases at V and 8 bases at J, with 16 bases between. Germline V gene sequence: CDR1 SGHRS, CDR2 YFSETQ. The CDR3 loop spans 15 amino acids. The CDR3 loop is CASSLRADKYSPLHF. CDR3 sequence (DNA): TGCGCCAGCAGCCTACGTGCGGACAAGTATTCACCCCTCCACTTT.

V is TRBV6-1 and J is TRBJ2-7; D perhaps matches TRBD1 (5 bases). The CDR3 totals 15 residues. CDR1 is MNHNS, CDR2 SASEGT, per germline. The V end lost 2 bases, the J end lost 6 bases, and 17 bases lay between the germline ends. The CDR3 protein is CASSELTAPTSEQYF. DNA of the CDR3: TGTGCCAGCAGTGAATTGACAGCCCCTACGAGCGAGCAGTACTTC.

The rearrangement links TRBV9 to TRBJ2-7; 7 bases are a match to TRBD1. The CDR3 spans 16 residues. V shed 0 bases, J shed 2 bases, and the junction held 8 bases outside the gene matches. CDR1 is SGDLS and CDR2 is YYNGEE in the germline V gene. Here the CDR3 reads CASSVDPTGTAYEQYF. DNA for the CDR3: TGTGCCAGCAGCGTAGACCCGACCGGGACAGCCTACGAGCAGTACTTC.

The chain uses TRBV14 and TRBJ1-1; 9 bases agree with TRBD1. The CDR3 has 14 residues. After removal of 2 bases from V and 5 bases from J, the junction contained 3 bases not matched to a gene. The germline V gene encodes CDR1 SGHDN and CDR2 FVKESK. The CDR3 region has the DNA TGTGCCAGCAGCCAACCCGGGACAGGGACTGAAGCTTTCTTT. Encoded protein: CASSQPGTGTEAFF.

This clone was seen once. This chain uses TRBV5-1 with TRBJ2-3; D uncertain. CDR1 and CDR2 (germline): SGHRS, YFSETQ. Deletions cut 2 bases from V and 0 bases from J, with 7 bases between. CDR3 size: 14 residues. For the CDR3, the DNA is TGCGCCAGCAGCTTAACTCCTAGCACAGATACGCAGTATTTT. It is translated as CASSLTPSTDTQYF.

The V gene is TRBV6-5, the J gene TRBJ2-6; D is unclear. This CDR3 contains 15 residues. V was cut by 7 bases and J by 0 bases, with 10 bases left in between. Germline V CDR1 and CDR2: MNHEY, SVGAGI. The CDR3 sequence: CASTPRSSGANVLTF. The CDR3, as DNA: TGTGCCAGCACCCCGAGGAGCTCTGGGGCCAACGTCCTGACTTTC.

The gene calls are TRBV6-2 or TRBV6-3 and TRBJ2-7; 8 bases match TRBD1. Germline lookup yields CDR1 MNHEY and CDR2 SVGEGT. The V segment lost 0 bases and the J segment 4 bases; nucleotides outside the gene matches: 5. The CDR3 loop spans 15 amino acids. CDR3 coding DNA: TGTGCCAGCAGTTACTCGGAAACAGGGGGTTACGAGCAGTACTTC. Amino acid sequence: CASSYSETGGYEQYF.

This chain links TRBV7-3 with TRBJ2-3; TRBD2 matches at 11 bases. The CDR3 length is 15 residues. Germline V gives CDR1 SGHTA, CDR2 FQGTGA. The ends lost 6 bases at V and 6 bases at J; junction bases unmatched: 8. For the CDR3, the DNA is TGTGCCAGCAGAAAACTAGCGGGGGCCATGGATACGCAGTATTTT. Translated, it gives CASRKLAGAMDTQYF.

V and J are TRBV27 and TRBJ2-7; tentatively, D is TRBD2 (5 bases). Trimming removed 3 bases at V and 5 bases at J, with 8 bases between. This CDR3 is 12 amino acids long. Germline V lookup: CDR1 MNHEY, CDR2 SMNVEV (reference sequence). As DNA, the CDR3 is TGTGCCAGCAGTTTTCGAGGGAACGAGCAGTACTTC. Translation gives CASSFRGNEQYF.

This sequence joins TRBV24-1 and TRBJ2-1; D unclear. CDR3 length: 11 residues. Germline V gene sequence: CDR1 KGHDR, CDR2 SFDVKD. Trimming shortened V by 5 bases and J by 6 bases, and 4 bases separated the two germline ends. CDR3 sequence: CATSVSNEQFF. The CDR3 coding sequence is TGTGCCACCAGTGTATCCAATGAGCAGTTCTTC.

The genes are TRBV12-3 or TRBV12-4 and TRBJ1-2, with 7 positions matching TRBD1. The CDR3 runs 13 residues. V shed 6 bases and J 8 bases; nucleotides not matched to a gene: 9. The CDR3 spells CASSLDRINGYTF. CDR3 in DNA: TGTGCCAGCAGCCTGGACAGGATAAACGGCTACACCTTC.

The CDR3 loop is CASSPPASGVGWHTQYF. CDR3 DNA: TGTGCCAGCAGCCCCCCCGCTAGCGGTGTTGGCTGGCATACGCAGTATTTT. The V call is TRBV5-4, the J call TRBJ2-3; the match to TRBD2 covers 7 bases. The CDR3 is 17 amino acids. Germline trimming cut 4 bases from V and 7 bases from J; bases unmatched to any gene: 18. Germline V gives CDR1 SGHNT, CDR2 YYREEE (reference sequence). Supplemented by reference TRBV5-4 and TRBJ2-3, the full variable domain reads ETGVTQSPTHLIKTRGQQVTLRCSSQSGHNTVSWYQQALGQGPQFIFQYYREEENGRGNFPPRFSGLQFPNYSSELNVNALELDDSALYLCASSPPASGVGWHTQYFGPGTRLTVL.

Here the CDR3 DNA reads TGCGCCAGCAGTGATAGAGGCCTCTCTGGGGCCAACGTCCTGACTTTC. Translation gives CASSDRGLSGANVLTF. The rearrangement uses TRBV10-2 and TRBJ2-6; D not certain. CDR1 and CDR2 (germline): WSHSY, SAAADI. V was trimmed by 3 bases and J by 0 bases, leaving 9 bases between them. The CDR3 covers 16 residues.

The chain uses TRBV7-9 and TRBJ1-2; no firm D call. CDR3 length: 15 residues. V was cut by 3 bases and J by 7 bases, with 18 bases left in between. Germline CDR1 is SEHNR and CDR2 is FQNEAQ (reference sequence). CDR3 DNA sequence: TGTGCCAGCAGCTTGGGCCGGCTTGGGCCGTCTGGCTACACCTTC. It codes for CASSLGRLGPSGYTF.

This chain joins TRBV4-3 and TRBJ2-7, with 7 nucleotides matching TRBD1. Germline trimming cut 1 base from V and 2 bases from J; bases unmatched to any gene: 5. The CDR3 covers 15 residues. Germline V gene data show CDR1 as LGHNA and CDR2 as YSLEER. CDR3 loop: CASSQGLDRTYEQYF. The CDR3 bases are TGCGCCAGCAGCCAAGGATTGGACAGGACCTACGAGCAGTACTTC.

The V call is TRBV4-2, the J call TRBJ2-7; perhaps TRBD1 as D (5 bases). The V gene's germline CDR1 is LGHNA and CDR2 YNFKEQ. The CDR3 is 16 amino acids. The V gene lost 0 bases and the J gene lost 2 bases, with 14 bases spanning the gap. CDR3: CASSQDSGLLTYEQYF. Here the CDR3 DNA reads TGTGCCAGCAGCCAAGACTCAGGGCTATTGACCTACGAGCAGTACTTC.

V gene TRBV7-8 combines with J gene TRBJ1-5, with D unresolved. The germline V gene encodes CDR1 SGHVS and CDR2 FQNEAQ. The CDR3 is 14 amino acids. The germline V and J ends were trimmed by 2 bases and 4 bases, with 9 bases remaining between them. CDR3: CASSLSVPNQPQHF. Here the CDR3 DNA reads TGTGCCAGCAGCTTATCGGTTCCTAATCAGCCCCAGCATTTT.

The V call is TRBV2, the J call TRBJ1-5, with D uncertain. CDR1 SNHLY and CDR2 FYNNEI come from the germline V gene. V lost 4 bases and J 4 bases, leaving 11 bases between the germline ends. The CDR3 spans 14 residues. The CDR3 DNA reads TGTGCCAGCAGTGGGTCCTTAGCGAATCAGCCCCAGCATTTT. Its protein is CASSGSLANQPQHF.

This clone was seen only a few times. The rearrangement uses TRBV5-1 and TRBJ1-1, with D maybe TRBD1 (6 bases). CDR1 and CDR2 (germline): SGHRS, YFSETQ. The CDR3 is made up of 13 amino acids. V was pared by 0 bases and J by 10 bases, with 13 bases between. CDR3 region: CASSLVRGAGAFF. The CDR3 bases are TGCGCCAGCAGCTTGGTTCGGGGGGCTGGAGCTTTCTTT.

The CDR3 here is CASRSGGGFTDTQYF. The CDR3 DNA is TGTGCCAGCAGATCGGGGGGAGGGTTCACAGATACGCAGTATTTT. The J gene is TRBJ2-3, the V gene TRBV28, with TRBD2 identical over 7 bases. The CDR3 sequence is 15 residues long. V gave up 6 bases and J gave up 2 bases; unmatched junction bases: 8. Germline values: CDR1 MDHEN, CDR2 SYDVKM.

J is TRBJ2-7 and V is TRBV27, with a possible D match to TRBD1 (6 bases). Trimming removed 6 bases at V and 2 bases at J, with 14 bases between. The length of the CDR3 is 14 residues. Germline assignment: CDR1 MNHEY and CDR2 SMNVEV (reference sequence). CDR3 bases: TGTGCCAGCAGCCCATCGACAGGTCCCTACGAGCAGTACTTC. Its protein product is CASSPSTGPYEQYF.

This chain joins TRBV7-9 and TRBJ2-7; TRBD1 is a possible D gene (5 bases). V lost 0 bases and J lost 3, with 9 bases in between. This CDR3 comprises 14 residues. Germline V gene sequence: CDR1 SEHNR, CDR2 FQNEAQ (reference sequence). The CDR3 protein is CASSLAVRVYEQYF. DNA for the CDR3: TGTGCCAGCAGCTTAGCGGTCAGGGTCTACGAGCAGTACTTC. Full variable domain (missing parts from reference TRBV7-9 and TRBJ2-7): DTGVSQNPRHKITKRGQNVTFRCDPISEHNRLYWYRQTLGQGPEFLTYFQNEAQLEKSRLLSDRFSAERPKGSFSTLEIQRTEQGDSAMYLCASSLAVRVYEQYFGPGTRLTVT.

V and J are TRBV15 and TRBJ2-7; D perhaps matches TRBD2 (6 bases). The CDR3 totals 14 residues. In germline, CDR1 is LNHNV, CDR2 YYDKDF (reference sequence). Trimming removed 5 bases from V and 0 bases from J, with 11 bases in between. In nucleotides, the CDR3 is TGTGCCACCAGCCCGGGAGTCGACTCCTACGAGCAGTACTTC. Translating it yields CATSPGVDSYEQYF.

The chain combines TRBV23-1 with TRBJ2-3; 9 bases are shared with TRBD1. TRBV23-1 is filed as an ORF, its function uncertain. The CDR3 is made up of 16 amino acids. J gave up 2 bases and V 3 bases, and 6 bases lay outside the gene matches. The CDR3 loop reads CASSQTTGGDTDTQYF. The DNA of the CDR3 is TGCGCCAGCAGTCAGACGACAGGGGGAGACACAGATACGCAGTATTTT.

The chain is built from TRBV7-2 and TRBJ2-2; TRBD1 agrees at 8 bases. Per the germline V gene, CDR1 is SGHTA and CDR2 is FQGNSA. V gave up 6 bases and J gave up 3 bases; unmatched junction bases: 9. The CDR3 spans 16 residues. The CDR3 nucleotides read TGTGCCAGCAGGCCAAATCAGGGGGCGGACACCGGGGAGCTGTTTTTT. Its protein product is CASRPNQGADTGELFF.

The V and J genes are TRBV7-8 and TRBJ2-3; 9 bases align to TRBD2. Germline CDR1 is SGHVS and CDR2 is FQNEAQ. The ends lost 1 base at V and 4 bases at J; junction bases unmatched: 6. CDR3 length equals 16 residues. CDR3: CASSLEGREGPDTQYF. The CDR3 nucleotides are TGTGCCAGCAGCTTAGAGGGGCGGGAGGGCCCAGATACGCAGTATTTT.